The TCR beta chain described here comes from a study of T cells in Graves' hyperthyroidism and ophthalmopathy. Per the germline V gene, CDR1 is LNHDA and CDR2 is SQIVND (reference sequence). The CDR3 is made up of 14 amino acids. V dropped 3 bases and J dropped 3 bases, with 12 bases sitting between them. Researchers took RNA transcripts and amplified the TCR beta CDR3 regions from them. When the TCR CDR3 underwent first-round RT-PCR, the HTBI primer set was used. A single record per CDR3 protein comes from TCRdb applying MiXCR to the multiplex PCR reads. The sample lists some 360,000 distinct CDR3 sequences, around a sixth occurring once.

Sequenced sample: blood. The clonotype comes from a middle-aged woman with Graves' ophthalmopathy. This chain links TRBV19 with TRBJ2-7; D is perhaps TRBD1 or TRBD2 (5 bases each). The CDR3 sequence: CASSIGGSGYEQYF. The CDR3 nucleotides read TGTGCCAGTAGTATTGGGGGATCAGGCTACGAGCAGTACTTC.